The present entry profiles one T cell receptor beta chain with its context. Its antigen is unidentified. This sample was taken from a study of CD8 T cells in ankylosing spondylitis. This CDR3 region has 15 residues. J lost 0 bases, V lost 10 bases, and 10 bases had no gene match. Germline V gene sequence: CDR1 ENHRY, CDR2 SYGVKD. Study results and caveats: According to the report, clones linked to the disease were significantly enriched in matched synovial fluid samples taken from ankylosing spondylitis patients. Earlier reports found some motif variants in synovial fluid and blood in reactive arthritis. There was a TCR beta motif, made of 7 to 9 highly homologous variants, that appeared characteristic of ankylosing spondylitis blood. With a CD8+ phenotype, disease-linked clones were relatively rare in peripheral blood.

In making TCR beta libraries, quantitative 5'-RACE with molecular barcodes was used. One entry per CDR3 protein results from TCRdb running MiXCR on the 5' RACE reads. This sample has 350,000 to 550,000 distinct CDR3 sequences, with around 26% found just once. This receptor was obtained from a male donor with ankylosing spondylitis. Sequences were obtained from blood, either unsorted or a sorted T cell fraction (not recorded which). The chain recombines TRBV10-3 with TRBJ1-1, with TRBD1 matching 8 bases. This chain's CDR3 is CATFDRGPMNTEAFF. Here the CDR3 DNA reads TGTGCCACCTTTGACAGGGGCCCCATGAACACTGAAGCTTTCTTT.